The next 10 T cell receptor beta chains were all read from a single sample in a study of T cell responses to AZD1222 COVID-19 vaccine. Produced via immunoSEQ multiplex PCR; TCRdb's table is partial and in-frame only. The table has about 47,000 clones, 65% to 80% seen once. The sample was peripheral blood, taken on day 0 of MenACWY control vaccination. The receptors were sampled from an adult in good health.

The chain has TRBV6-5 and TRBJ2-7, with 11 bases aligning to TRBD2. The germline V gene encodes CDR1 MNHEY and CDR2 SVGAGI. The CDR3 is made up of 15 amino acids. V shed 11 bases, J shed 3 bases, and the junction held 12 bases outside the gene matches. The CDR3 reads CAASPSSGGSYEQYV. CDR3 sequence (DNA): TGTGCCGCCTCCCCTTCTAGCGGGGGGAGCTACGAGCAGTACGTC.

The chain is built from TRBV7-2 and TRBJ1-2; tentative D call: TRBD1 (5 bases). The CDR3 is 13 amino acids. The V gene's germline CDR1 is SGHTA and CDR2 FQGNSA. V dropped 5 bases and J dropped 6 bases, with 13 bases sitting between them. The CDR3 DNA reads TGTGCCAGCAGCCGTGACGGGGCAAATGGCTACACCTTC. Translated: CASSRDGANGYTF.

DNA of the CDR3: TGTGCCAGCAGCCCGGACAGGACTGCTGGCTACACCTTC. Its translation is CASSPDRTAGYTF. The V gene is TRBV7-9, the J gene TRBJ1-2; 7 bases agree with TRBD1. V was pared by 5 bases and J by 7 bases, with 7 bases of the junction left unmatched. Germline values: CDR1 SEHNR, CDR2 FQNEAQ (reference sequence). The CDR3 sequence is 13 residues long.

This clone was seen once. The chain is built from TRBV10-1 and TRBJ2-1; 10 bases agree with TRBD1. In germline, CDR1 is WNHNN, CDR2 SYGVQD (reference sequence). The CDR3 has 17 residues. Unmatched junction bases numbered 10, after V lost 3 bases and J lost 5 bases. CDR3: CASSERWGQGIHNEQFF. CDR3 DNA sequence: TGCGCCAGCAGTGAAAGGTGGGGACAGGGGATCCACAATGAGCAGTTCTTC.

The chain employs TRBV5-5 and TRBJ1-2; D might be TRBD1 (5 bases). In germline, CDR1 is SGHKS, CDR2 YYEKEE (reference sequence). The CDR3 is 14 amino acids. V lost 3 bases, J lost 1 base, and 10 bases lay in between. The CDR3 region has the DNA TGTGCCAGCAGCTCCCGGAGGGGTAACTATGGCTACACCTTC. Amino acids: CASSSRRGNYGYTF.

J is TRBJ2-7 and V is TRBV7-6; unclear D gene. V dropped 6 bases and J dropped 3 bases, with 12 bases sitting between them. The germline V gene encodes CDR1 SGHVS and CDR2 FNYEAQ. CDR3 size: 13 residues. The CDR3 nucleotides read TGTGCCAGCAGTCTGAACGAAGGCTACGAGCAGTACTTC. Protein sequence: CASSLNEGYEQYF.

V is TRBV7-2 and J is TRBJ2-5; no firm D call. The CDR3 length is 12 residues. Trimming stripped 2 bases from V and 5 bases from J, with 6 bases between. Germline values: CDR1 SGHTA, CDR2 FQGNSA. The chain's CDR3 is CASSLNLETQYF. The CDR3, as DNA: TGTGCCAGCAGCTTAAATCTGGAGACCCAGTACTTC. Variable domain in full (rest from reference TRBV7-2 and TRBJ2-5): GAGVSQSPSNKVTEKGKDVELRCDPISGHTALYWYRQSLGQGLEFLIYFQGNSAPDKSGLPSDRFSAERTGGSVSTLTIQRTQQEDSAVYLCASSLNLETQYFGPGTRLLVL.

The chain has TRBV14 and TRBJ2-7, with a tentative D call TRBD1 (5 bases). V dropped 4 bases and J dropped 0 bases, with 19 bases sitting between them. Germline V lookup: CDR1 SGHDN, CDR2 FVKESK. CDR3 length: 17 residues. The CDR3 reads CASSPARTKWSSYEQYV. In DNA form, the CDR3 reads TGTGCCAGCAGCCCAGCCCGGACAAAATGGAGCTCCTACGAGCAGTACGTC.

The chain couples TRBV9 to TRBJ1-2; TRBD1 aligns across 7 bases. J gave up 1 base and V 0 bases, and 0 bases lay outside the gene matches. CDR1 is SGDLS and CDR2 is YYNGEE in the germline V gene. The CDR3 contains 14 residues. CDR3 DNA: TGTGCCAGCAGCGTAGACAGGGGTAACTATGGCTACACCTTC. Translating it yields CASSVDRGNYGYTF.

The chain joins TRBV4-1 to TRBJ1-4; D perhaps matches TRBD1 (5 bases). CDR1 is MGHRA, CDR2 YSYEKL, per germline. This CDR3 has 14 amino acids. Trimming pared 1 base from V and 8 bases from J, leaving 11 bases between. The CDR3 nucleotides read TGCGCCAGCAGCCAAGGGGCAGGGAAGGAAAAACTGTTTTTT. Translated, it gives CASSQGAGKEKLFF.